Listed here are 24 T cell receptor beta chains from one sample, sequenced in a study of beta chain features in type 1 diabetes. All of the isolated RNA was reverse transcribed, so expressed TCRB transcripts were sequenced. Clones were sequenced by immunoSEQ multiplex PCR, and TCRdb holds only the in-frame ones, with some missing. The table lists about 140,000 clones, over 8% of them singletons. The specimen was central memory CD4+ T cells from blood. The receptors originated from a woman aged 40 to 50 in good health.

This clone came up a few times. This chain joins TRBV7-2 and TRBJ1-1; D may be TRBD1 (6 bases). The CDR3 extends over 16 amino acids. With 4 bases removed from V and 8 bases from J, the gap between germline ends came to 23 bases. Looked up from germline, CDR1 is SGHTA and CDR2 is FQGNSA. The CDR3 protein is CASSSQPRTGRSEAFF. The CDR3 DNA follows: TGTGCCAGCAGCTCGCAACCGCGAACAGGGAGATCAGAAGCTTTCTTT.

This clone was seen more than once but under ten times. The V call is TRBV5-8, the J call TRBJ2-6; a weak D match, TRBD2 (7 bases). V shed 0 bases and J shed 0 bases, with 13 bases lying between them. The CDR3 sequence is 18 residues long. Germline V gives CDR1 SGHTS, CDR2 YDEGEE. The CDR3, as DNA: TGTGCCAGCAGCTTGGAAGGGGGGGAAGACTCTGGGGCCAACGTCCTGACTTTC. This gives the protein CASSLEGGEDSGANVLTF.

The chain couples TRBV2 to TRBJ2-5; 7 bases map to TRBD1. J gave up 2 bases and V 8 bases, and 11 bases lay outside the gene matches. The CDR3 sequence is 15 residues long. Germline lookup yields CDR1 SNHLY and CDR2 FYNNEI. CDR3 DNA: TGTGCCAGCTTGGGGACAGATTCATTACAAGAGACCCAGTACTTC. As protein: CASLGTDSLQETQYF.

The chain couples TRBV19 to TRBJ1-5; D is ambiguous. The CDR3 sequence is 15 residues long. The germline gives CDR1 LNHDA, CDR2 SQIVND (reference sequence). Trimming took 3 bases from V and 2 from J, leaving 11 bases between them. CDR3 amino acids: CASSILHRGNQPQHF. The CDR3 nucleotides read TGTGCCAGTAGTATCCTGCACCGGGGCAATCAGCCCCAGCATTTT.

The sample holds many counts of this clone. This chain connects TRBV7-2 to TRBJ2-7; 9 bases align to TRBD1. Per the germline V gene, CDR1 is SGHTA and CDR2 is FQGNSA. This CDR3 contains 13 residues. V dropped 9 bases and J dropped 4; count of bases not matched to a gene: 7. CDR3 amino acids: CASRGTGRYEQYF. As DNA, the CDR3 is TGTGCCAGTAGGGGGACAGGGAGGTACGAGCAGTACTTC.

This clone was seen a handful of times. The genes are TRBV5-1 and TRBJ2-5, with 10 bases matching TRBD1. The CDR3 contains 15 residues. Germline V gives CDR1 SGHRS, CDR2 YFSETQ. Germline trimming cut 3 bases from V and 1 base from J; bases unmatched to any gene: 3. The CDR3 here is CASSSGQGGQETQYF. CDR3 nucleotides: TGCGCCAGCAGCTCTGGACAGGGGGGCCAAGAGACCCAGTACTTC.

This clone was seen a few times. The chain combines TRBV7-6 with TRBJ2-5; no firm D call. Germline V gene sequence: CDR1 SGHVS, CDR2 FNYEAQ. There are 13 residues in the CDR3. Trimming stripped 1 base from V and 9 bases from J, with 12 bases between. DNA of the CDR3: TGTGCCAGCAGCTTAGGCAAGAACAGACCCCAGTACTTC. This codes for CASSLGKNRPQYF.

On this clone: The same CDR3 arises from other DNA sequences in this sample as well. The chain links TRBV4-1 to TRBJ1-2, with unresolved D. This CDR3 contains 14 residues. CDR1 MGHRA and CDR2 YSYEKL come from the germline V gene. The V end was cut by 3 bases, the J end by 1 base, with 9 bases between. The CDR3 nucleotides read TGCGCCAGCAGCCAGGACCGGGGTAACTATGGCTACACCTTC. It specifies CASSQDRGNYGYTF.

The chain uses TRBV5-1 and TRBJ1-1; 10 bases agree with TRBD1. The junction had 9 bases not matched to a gene; V was cut back by 2 bases and J by 8 bases. Germline V lookup: CDR1 SGHRS, CDR2 YFSETQ. This CDR3 has 15 amino acids. The CDR3 protein is CASSLYGTGAMEAFF. CDR3 nucleotide sequence: TGCGCCAGCAGCTTATATGGGACAGGGGCGATGGAAGCTTTCTTT.

A few counts support this clone. This sequence joins TRBV19 and TRBJ1-5, with a tentative D call TRBD1 (5 bases). V was cut by 7 bases and J by 9 bases, with 13 bases left in between. CDR3 length equals 12 residues. Per the germline V gene, CDR1 is LNHDA and CDR2 is SQIVND (reference sequence). This chain's CDR3 is CASIPYGGPQHF. CDR3 DNA: TGTGCCAGTATCCCCTACGGGGGGCCCCAGCATTTT.

The chain is built from TRBV6-6 and TRBJ2-3; the match to TRBD1 covers 9 bases. Per germline, CDR1 MNHNY and CDR2 SVGAGI (reference sequence). This CDR3 is 14 amino acids long. Germline trimming cut 10 bases from V and 6 bases from J; bases unmatched to any gene: 11. The CDR3: CAISPGTGRDTQYF. The CDR3 DNA is TGTGCCATTAGTCCCGGGACAGGGAGGGATACGCAGTATTTT.

Only a few counts were recorded for this clone. This chain connects TRBV5-6 to TRBJ1-5, with D hard to call. V lost 0 bases to trimming and J lost 1 base, with 5 bases between them. Germline V gene sequence: CDR1 SGHDT, CDR2 YYEEEE. The CDR3 extends over 14 amino acids. CDR3 protein: CASSLERSNQPQHF. The CDR3 DNA reads as TGTGCCAGCAGCTTGGAACGGAGCAATCAGCCCCAGCATTTT. Complete variable domain (other parts from reference TRBV5-6 and TRBJ1-5): DAGVTQSPTHLIKTRGQQVTLRCSPKSGHDTVSWYQQALGQGPQFIFQYYEEEERQRGNFPDRFSGHQFPNYSSELNVNALLLGDSALYLCASSLERSNQPQHFGDGTRLSIL.

The chain links TRBV9 to TRBJ2-3, with D perhaps TRBD2 (7 bases). The CDR3 runs to 16 residues. The V end was cut by 4 bases, the J end by 1 base, with 16 bases between. Germline V gene data show CDR1 as SGDLS and CDR2 as YYNGEE. CDR3 region: CASSLATGGRTDTQYF. CDR3 sequence (DNA): TGTGCCAGCAGCCTAGCGACCGGGGGGCGCACAGATACGCAGTATTTT.

This clone was found a few times. V usage is TRBV2 and J usage is TRBJ2-2, with 13 bases identical to TRBD2. The CDR3 is 15 amino acids. Germline CDR1 SNHLY, CDR2 FYNNEI. Germline trimming cut 5 bases from V and 7 bases from J; bases unmatched to any gene: 4. The CDR3 region is CASSRTSGGGGELFF. As DNA, the CDR3 is TGTGCCAGCAGTCGGACTAGCGGGGGTGGCGGGGAGCTGTTTTTT.

This clone was picked up a small number of times. This chain joins TRBV5-1 and TRBJ2-1, with 10 bases that match TRBD1. CDR1 is SGHRS and CDR2 is YFSETQ in the germline V gene. The CDR3 covers 15 residues. Trimming took 4 bases from V and 9 from J; bases not matched to a gene: 10. The CDR3 DNA sequence: TGCGCCAGCAGCCTAGACGACAGGGGGCATGGTGAGCAGTTCTTC. Amino acid sequence: CASSLDDRGHGEQFF.

The CDR3 region is CASSLDLDPYEQYF. CDR3 sequence (DNA): TGTGCCAGCAGCCTCGACTTAGATCCCTACGAGCAGTACTTC. V is TRBV7-9 and J is TRBJ2-7; D remains ambiguous. Germline CDR1 SEHNR, CDR2 FQNEAQ (reference sequence). Trimming shortened V by 5 bases and J by 2 bases, and 13 bases separated the two germline ends. The CDR3 is made up of 14 amino acids.

This clone was picked up many times. The chain has TRBV4-2 and TRBJ2-3; 12 bases fit TRBD2. CDR1 and CDR2 from the germline V gene are LGHNA and YNFKEQ. The CDR3 runs 18 residues. The ends lost 0 bases at V and 7 bases at J; junction bases unmatched: 11. The DNA of the CDR3 is TGTGCCAGCAGCCAAGAAAGTCCGGCTAGCGGGGGGGCCCATACGCAGTATTTT. Protein: CASSQESPASGGAHTQYF.

The rearrangement joins TRBV7-8 to TRBJ2-1; possibly TRBD2 for D (7 bases). In germline, CDR1 is SGHVS, CDR2 FQNEAQ. This CDR3 is built from 16 residues. Trimming took off 5 bases at V and 4 bases at J, with 18 bases between the two ends. CDR3 bases: TGTGCCAGCAGCACCCCCCGGGGGGCGCGGTACAATGAGCAGTTCTTC. Translated: CASSTPRGARYNEQFF.

Points on this clone: Mismatch with germline at one junction end may stem from a read error. This chain joins TRBV7-2 and TRBJ2-2, with D possibly matching TRBD1 (6 bases). This CDR3 is 14 amino acids long. In germline, CDR1 is SGHTA, CDR2 FQGNSA. CDR3 loop: CASSLQGNSGELFF. The CDR3, as DNA: TGTGCCAGCAGCTTACAGGGGAACAGCGGGGAGCTGTTTTTT. The variable domain in full, with the rest retrieved from reference TRBV7-2 and TRBJ2-2, is GAGVSQSPSNKVTEKGKDVELRCDPISGHTALYWYRQSLGQGLEFLIYFQGNSAPDKSGLPSDRFSAERTGGSVSTLTIQRTQQEDSAVYLCASSLQGNSGELFFGEGSRLTVL.

For the CDR3, the DNA is TGTGCCAGCAGCTTTAATGCTCTTGAGGTGGAGACCCAGTACTTC. Protein product: CASSFNALEVETQYF. The J gene is TRBJ2-5, the V gene TRBV7-8; D uncertain. The CDR3 totals 15 residues. Germline V gene data show CDR1 as SGHVS and CDR2 as FQNEAQ. Trimming pared 3 bases from V and 5 bases from J, leaving 16 bases between.

This clone occurred a few times. The V gene is TRBV7-9, the J gene TRBJ2-3, with no clear D. The CDR3 runs 13 residues. CDR1 and CDR2 (germline): SEHNR, FQNEAQ (reference sequence). V was clipped by 4 bases and J by 3 bases, with 8 bases between them. This CDR3 is CASSSPRTDTQYF. CDR3 DNA: TGTGCCAGCAGCTCCCCTCGGACAGATACGCAGTATTTT. Full variable domain (missing parts from reference TRBV7-9 and TRBJ2-3): DTGVSQNPRHKITKRGQNVTFRCDPISEHNRLYWYRQTLGQGPEFLTYFQNEAQLEKSRLLSDRFSAERPKGSFSTLEIQRTEQGDSAMYLCASSSPRTDTQYFGPGTRLTVL.

This clone was counted a few times. The chain joins TRBV7-2 to TRBJ2-1; TRBD2 matches 8 bases. V dropped 5 bases and J dropped 6; count of bases not matched to a gene: 6. Germline assignment: CDR1 SGHTA and CDR2 FQGNSA. This CDR3 has 14 residues. CDR3 loop: CASSLQRGFNEQFF. CDR3 DNA sequence: TGTGCCAGCAGCCTCCAGCGGGGGTTCAATGAGCAGTTCTTC.

This clone was detected only a few times. The conserved closing phenylalanine or tryptophan is absent in this CDR3, likely reflecting a read error. The chain is built from TRBV18 and TRBJ1-2, with D hard to call. CDR3 length: 14 amino acids. The germline V and J ends were trimmed by 3 bases and 4 bases, with 12 bases remaining between them. CDR1 KGHSH and CDR2 LQKENI come from the germline V gene. The chain's CDR3 is CASSPAGLFYGYTL. CDR3 coding DNA: TGTGCCAGCTCACCGGCCGGACTCTTCTATGGCTACACCCTC.

The chain is built from TRBV9 and TRBJ2-3; D not resolved. The V gene's germline CDR1 is SGDLS and CDR2 YYNGEE. Between the trimmed V and J ends, which lost 1 base and 5 bases, there was a span of 5 bases. The CDR3 extends over 12 amino acids. CDR3 in DNA: TGTGCCAGCAGCGTATCTTTAGATACGCAGTATTTT. Translation: CASSVSLDTQYF.